These 22 T cell receptor beta chains share one sample of origin, sequenced in a study of immune characterization of retroperitoneal liposarcoma. TCRdb reprocessed the PCR reads via MiXCR and lists one record per CDR3 protein. The sample holds about 10,000 distinct CDR3 sequences, 40% to 55% seen once. Sequencing was done on a sample of tumor tissue. The receptors stem from a female donor with retroperitoneal liposarcoma.

As for this clonotype: One end of the junction varies from germline; a read error may be responsible. The J gene is TRBJ2-4, the V gene TRBV6-1; 10 bases are shared with TRBD2. Germline CDR1 MNHNS, CDR2 SASEGT. The CDR3 covers 18 residues. The CDR3 spells CASSAASGGLSSHNEQFF. The CDR3, as DNA: TGTGCCAGCAGTGCGGCTAGCGGGGGTCTTAGCTCCCACAATGAGCAGTTCTTT.

This clonotype was picked up a small number of times. The J gene is TRBJ2-1, the V gene TRBV27, with D possibly TRBD2 on 5 matching bases. The J call may be wrong; the DNA end is better matched by TRBJ2-7. Per the germline V gene, CDR1 is MNHEY and CDR2 is SMNVEV (reference sequence). The CDR3 extends over 13 amino acids. CDR3 sequence (DNA): TGTGCCAGCAAAGCGTGGGGAGACTACGAGCAGTACTTC. This translates into CASKAWGDYEQYF.

By frequency in the sample, this clonotype is medium-sized. V gene TRBV6-1 combines with J gene TRBJ2-1, with D perhaps TRBD2 (6 bases). The CDR3 sequence is 15 residues long. Trimming removed 0 bases from V and 10 bases from J, with 16 bases in between. Germline V lookup: CDR1 MNHNS, CDR2 SASEGT. Here the CDR3 DNA reads TGTGCCAGCAGTGAAGCGGGCGGGAACCCCTACGAGCAGTTCTTC. Translated: CASSEAGGNPYEQFF.

The genes are TRBV7-2 and TRBJ2-1; 12 bases are shared with TRBD1. Germline V gene sequence: CDR1 SGHTA, CDR2 FQGNSA. V lost 5 bases and J lost 5; bases outside the gene matches: 4. There are 15 residues in the CDR3. The CDR3 is CASSLRDRGHNEQFF. DNA of the CDR3: TGTGCCAGCAGCCTCCGGGACAGGGGGCACAATGAGCAGTTCTTC.

There are a few counts of this clonotype. The V and J genes are TRBV6-5 and TRBJ2-3, with TRBD1 as a possible D gene (6 bases). The V gene lost 5 bases and the J gene lost 2 bases, with 14 bases spanning the gap. CDR3 size: 15 residues. In germline, CDR1 is MNHEY, CDR2 SVGAGI. CDR3 sequence reads: CASSHREGHTDTQYF. CDR3 sequence (DNA): TGTGCCAGCAGTCACAGGGAAGGGCACACAGATACGCAGTATTTT.

The table lists this clonotype with many counts. The J gene is TRBJ1-1, the V gene TRBV6-1; no clear D gene. The V gene's germline CDR1 is MNHNS and CDR2 SASEGT. V was clipped by 2 bases and J by 4 bases, with 8 bases between them. This CDR3 contains 13 residues. The CDR3 loop is CASSENLGTEAFF. The CDR3 DNA is TGTGCCAGCAGTGAAAACCTGGGCACTGAAGCTTTCTTT.

This clonotype is medium-sized by share. The chain is built from TRBV6-1 and TRBJ2-1; possible D gene TRBD1, 6 bases. Between the trimmed V and J ends, which lost 5 bases and 10 bases, there was a span of 24 bases. Germline V gene data show CDR1 as MNHNS and CDR2 as SASEGT. The CDR3 loop spans 16 amino acids. The CDR3 nucleotides read TGTGCCAGCAGTTTGCCCGCCGGTACAGGGTGGTACGAGCAGTTCTTC. Translating it yields CASSLPAGTGWYEQFF.

The chain recombines TRBV6-5 with TRBJ2-1; 14 bases map to TRBD2. Trimming cost V 6 bases and J 7 bases; bases outside gene matches: 5. The germline V gene encodes CDR1 MNHEY and CDR2 SVGAGI. This CDR3 comprises 15 residues. The CDR3 sequence: CASSSRLAGGNEQFF. For the CDR3, the DNA is TGTGCCAGCAGCTCTCGACTAGCGGGAGGGAATGAGCAGTTCTTC.

This clonotype counts as medium-sized. This chain joins TRBV7-2 and TRBJ2-1; the D is unclear. The CDR3 is made up of 15 amino acids. Germline assignment: CDR1 SGHTA and CDR2 FQGNSA. V shed 5 bases and J shed 0 bases, with 11 bases lying between them. The CDR3 protein is CASSRTSSSYNEQFF. The CDR3 DNA follows: TGTGCCAGCAGCCGGACGTCAAGCTCCTACAATGAGCAGTTCTTC.

This clonotype is classed as medium-sized. The rearrangement links TRBV7-8 to TRBJ2-5; 14 bases match TRBD2. This CDR3 region has 16 residues. Germline CDR1 reads SGHVS; CDR2 reads FQNEAQ. Trimming took 5 bases from V and 11 from J; bases not matched to a gene: 13. The CDR3 reads CASSPRLAGGIDEQYF. In nucleotides, the CDR3 is TGTGCCAGCAGCCCGAGACTAGCGGGGGGGATAGATGAGCAGTACTTC.

This chain links TRBV6-6 with TRBJ2-5; 12 bases fit TRBD2. V gave up 2 bases and J gave up 1 base; unmatched junction bases: 2. This CDR3 is built from 16 residues. Germline V gives CDR1 MNHNY, CDR2 SVGAGI (reference sequence). CDR3: CASSYRTSGTQETQYF. DNA for the CDR3: TGTGCCAGCAGTTACCGGACTAGCGGGACCCAAGAGACCCAGTACTTC.

The chain uses TRBV27 and TRBJ1-2; D gene ambiguous. Germline V CDR1 and CDR2: MNHEY, SMNVEV (reference sequence). V lost 2 bases to trimming and J lost 4 bases, with 11 bases between them. The CDR3 covers 14 residues. CDR3 DNA sequence: TGTGCCAGCAGTTTACGGTGGAGGAGCTATGGCTACACCTTC. It translates to CASSLRWRSYGYTF.

This clonotype turned up a few times. The chain is built from TRBV12-3 or TRBV12-4 and TRBJ2-4; D is perhaps TRBD2 (6 bases). V shed 8 bases and J shed 13 bases, with 27 bases lying between them. The CDR3 loop spans 15 amino acids. The CDR3: CASRLLSGSYNEQYF. The CDR3 DNA sequence: TGTGCCAGCCGCCTTTTGTCCGGGAGCTACAATGAGCAGTACTTC.

V usage is TRBV6-1 and J usage is TRBJ1-2; no firm D call. The CDR3 length is 11 residues. Germline CDR1 reads MNHNS; CDR2 reads SASEGT. V lost 2 bases, J lost 2 bases, and 0 bases lay in between. For the CDR3, the DNA is TGTGCCAGCAGTGAAAACTATGGCTACACCTTC. It yields the protein CASSENYGYTF.

J is TRBJ2-6 and V is TRBV4-1; 7 nucleotides agree with TRBD1. J gave up 0 bases and V 0 bases, and 8 bases lay outside the gene matches. This CDR3 spans 19 amino acids. Germline V gene sequence: CDR1 MGHRA, CDR2 YSYEKL. The CDR3 region has the DNA TGCGCCAGCAGCCAAGATGGGGACAGACTTTACTCTGGGGCCAACGTCCTGACTTTC. It translates to CASSQDGDRLYSGANVLTF.

By share, this clonotype ranks as medium-sized. The chain joins TRBV6-1 to TRBJ1-2; a possible D gene is TRBD1 (5 bases). The V end was cut by 4 bases, the J end by 3 bases, with 12 bases between. CDR1 MNHNS and CDR2 SASEGT come from the germline V gene. The CDR3 runs to 14 residues. CDR3 protein: CASSAGTFDYGYTF. CDR3 nucleotides: TGTGCCAGCAGTGCCGGGACTTTCGACTATGGCTACACCTTC.

By sample fraction, this clonotype is medium-sized. The chain joins TRBV7-2 to TRBJ2-1; D is perhaps TRBD1 or TRBD2 (5 bases each). Germline V gives CDR1 SGHTA, CDR2 FQGNSA. Trimming stripped 1 base from V and 6 bases from J, with 13 bases between. The CDR3 spans 15 residues. The CDR3 DNA reads TGTGCCAGCAGCTTAGAGAGAGGGGTAAGCAATGAGCAGTTCTTC. Translating it yields CASSLERGVSNEQFF.

CDR3 sequence (DNA): TGTGCCAGCAGTTTACGGGAGAACAATGAGCAGTTCTTC. It encodes CASSLRENNEQFF. The rearrangement joins TRBV27 to TRBJ2-1; D might be TRBD2 (6 bases). V was shortened by 2 bases and J by 5 bases, with 7 bases between the two germline ends. The CDR3 runs 13 residues. Germline V lookup: CDR1 MNHEY, CDR2 SMNVEV (reference sequence).

This clonotype was seen a single time. The chain uses TRBV28 and TRBJ2-1, with 9 bases identical to TRBD1. V shed 3 bases and J 5 bases; nucleotides not matched to a gene: 5. Germline lookup yields CDR1 MDHEN and CDR2 SYDVKM. The CDR3 covers 15 residues. CDR3: CASSFLGQGHNEQFF. For the CDR3, the DNA is TGTGCCAGCAGTTTTCTGGGACAGGGCCACAATGAGCAGTTCTTC.

This clonotype has only a few counts. The CDR3 here is CASSYSGWYEQFF. DNA for the CDR3: TGTGCCAGCAGTTACTCGGGGTGGTACGAGCAGTTCTTC. This chain uses TRBV6-6 with TRBJ2-1; D not certain. This CDR3 region has 13 residues. V was clipped by 0 bases and J by 10 bases, with 10 bases between them. CDR1 MNHNY and CDR2 SVGAGI come from the germline V gene (reference sequence).

The rearrangement uses TRBV6-5 and TRBJ1-1, with D maybe TRBD1 (6 bases). The CDR3 extends over 13 amino acids. CDR1 is MNHEY, CDR2 SVGAGI, per germline. Deletions cut 5 bases from V and 6 bases from J, with 13 bases between. The CDR3 DNA follows: TGTGCCAGCAGTGAATTAAGGACAGCTGAAGCTTTCTTT. It encodes CASSELRTAEAFF.

This clonotype was counted a few times. One end of the junction does not line up with germline, which may come from a read error. J is TRBJ2-3 and V is TRBV4-1, with no clear D. The germline V gene encodes CDR1 MGHRA and CDR2 YSYEKL. This CDR3 comprises 16 residues. In nucleotides, the CDR3 is TGTGCCAGCAGCCAAGACGGCGCAACCGCCACAGATACGCAGTATTTT. It translates to CASSQDGATATDTQYF.